Listed below are T cell receptor beta chains from one sample, sequenced in a study of blood T cell repertoires in COVID-19. The method was immunoSEQ multiplex PCR; TCRdb's version includes in-frame clones alone and lacks a portion of them. The data hold some 400,000 clones, with about 90% observed a single time. The material sequenced was PBMCs or T cells enriched from blood (not recorded which). These receptors all stem from a woman in her thirties who had recovered from COVID-19. Each CDR3 is given with its conserved first and last residue. The order of the fields is J gene, V gene, CDR3 protein.

>TRBJ1-1|TRBV9
CASVSPSGTGDTEAFF
>TRBJ1-2|TRBV12-3/TRBV12-4
CASSLVHRGDPSF
>TRBJ2-7|TRBV2
CASRGGEQYF
>TRBJ1-1|TRBV2
CASSEEGAWAFF
>TRBJ2-1|TRBV7-9
CASSLVRGSNEQFF
>TRBJ2-2|TRBV3-1/TRBV3-2
CASSQGLAGGTGELFF
>TRBJ2-7|TRBV6-1
CASSEPPFSYEQYF
>TRBJ2-1|TRBV11-2
CASSFWGGSSYNEQFF
>TRBJ2-5|TRBV2
CASRAGSLQETQYF
>TRBJ2-1|TRBV11-2
CASSLLGEREGHNEQFF
>TRBJ2-1|TRBV28
CASSPPRGRQFF
>TRBJ1-6|TRBV6-2/TRBV6-3
CASSYSGRAGLPLHF
>TRBJ1-1|TRBV27
CASSLDSMNTEAFF
>TRBJ1-1|TRBV6-5
CASHRGRRTEAFF
>TRBJ1-1|TRBV6-5
CASSSITNTEAFF
>TRBJ1-1|TRBV2
CASSGQGTGEAFF
>TRBJ1-5|TRBV6-5
CASSFGQGGQPQHF
>TRBJ2-3|TRBV9
CASSVATGGDTQYF
>TRBJ2-7|TRBV28
CASSPGTGWAEQYF
>TRBJ1-2|TRBV6-5
CASRTGQGAYGYTF
>TRBJ2-1|TRBV21-1
CASSKGARDNEQFF
>TRBJ2-2|TRBV11-3
CASSPLPGVGELFF
>TRBJ1-1|TRBV2
CASSDRGMNTEAFF
>TRBJ2-7|TRBV4-2
CASSQEAHRAYEQYF
>TRBJ1-1|TRBV4-3
CASSHHRGRGAEAFF
>TRBJ2-1|TRBV9
CASSVALAGYYNEQFF
>TRBJ2-1|TRBV4-3
CASSQELYQGWKGNEQFF
>TRBJ2-7|TRBV6-5
CASSSRGGQGGEQYF
>TRBJ1-1|TRBV30
CACPHRERVEAFF
>TRBJ2-3|TRBV14
CASRPSGTDTQYF
>TRBJ2-4|TRBV5-1
CASSQGAKNIQYF
>TRBJ2-1|TRBV27
CASTPLADSYNEQFF
>TRBJ1-1|TRBV28
CASSPQGATEAFF
>TRBJ1-2|TRBV15
CATGKIGPGGVGYTF
>TRBJ1-5|TRBV28
CASSLYGQGGQPQHF
>TRBJ2-1|TRBV4-3
CASSRRSSGGINEQFF
>TRBJ1-2|TRBV3-1/TRBV3-2
CASSQEVQGWGYTF
>TRBJ2-1|TRBV5-1
CASSLARLRGSSYNEQFF
>TRBJ2-5|TRBV15
CATSKGQGGSETQYF
>TRBJ1-1|TRBV3-1/TRBV3-2
CASRNRGNTEAFF
>TRBJ2-6|TRBV27
CASSLEGNLWSGANVLTF
>TRBJ1-1|TRBV3-1/TRBV3-2
CASSPRTGRMNTEAFF
>TRBJ2-7|TRBV12-3/TRBV12-4
CASGALYEQYF
>TRBJ1-5|TRBV2
CASSESPGTGGNQPQHF
>TRBJ1-2|TRBV30
CAWTGQEIYGYTF
>TRBJ1-2|TRBV12-5
CASGPWDRVDGYTF
>TRBJ2-1|TRBV28
CASSFRLAGKSSYNEQFF